This entry concerns a single TCR beta chain. The sample comes from a study of blood T cell repertoires in COVID-19. The ends lost 2 bases at V and 4 bases at J; junction bases unmatched: 11. From germline, CDR1 is SGHNT and CDR2 YYREEE (reference sequence). This CDR3 has 16 amino acids. Original processing notes: Estimated nucleated cell counts came from reference gene primer amplification. Produced via immunoSEQ multiplex PCR; TCRdb's table is partial and in-frame only. From that table come the V and J calls and clone size; the DNA was used to work out D and trimming. The sample lists 210,000 or so clones; 80% to 90% were seen once.

Sequencing used peripheral blood. This receptor was taken from a woman aged 45 to 65 with acute or convalescent COVID-19. This sequence joins TRBV5-4 and TRBJ1-1; 7 positions match TRBD1. The CDR3 sequence: CASSFRQGIGGTEAFF. The CDR3 DNA sequence: TGTGCCAGCAGCTTCCGACAGGGAATAGGGGGCACTGAAGCTTTCTTT.